The present T cell receptor (beta chain) was sequenced within a study of human T cells and chemical hapten exposure. Study-wide results and caveats: TCRs above 1 in 1000 frequency stayed constant with DPC sensitization.

The starting material, unfractionated whole blood, was used for total RNA extraction. During construction of the library, unique molecular identifiers were attached to individual cDNA molecules for quantitative, reproducible TCR counting. TCRdb reprocessed the reads via MiXCR and lists one record per CDR3 protein. The data show about 120,000 distinct CDR3 sequences, 8.5% to 9% seen once. CDR1 and CDR2 (germline): MGHDK, SYGVNS. This CDR3 comprises 13 residues. The ends were cut back, 4 bases at V and 5 bases at J, with 11 bases in the middle. About this clonotype itself: Its antigen is still unknown.

This chain uses TRBV25-1 with TRBJ2-5, with D hard to call. The sequence derives from a human donor in good health. Some clones in this sample may be carry-over from other donors' samples. Sequenced input: whole blood. CDR3 loop: CASSGSPSETQYF. In DNA form, the CDR3 reads TGTGCCAGCAGTGGGTCCCCGTCGGAGACCCAGTACTTC.